This T cell receptor beta chain was identified in a study of blood T cell repertoires in COVID-19 (TCRdb year 2020). Regarding the complete study: Collaborator samples came from the United States, Italy and Spain and covered acute and convalescent phases of COVID-19. The prospective study material was composed of cDNA or gDNA derived from T cells, B-cell-depleted T cells, or PBMCs. The dataset comprised deeply sampled blood TCRbeta repertoires from subjects exposed to, actively infected with, or recovered from COVID-19. The repertoires were released in a freely available public database meant as a resource for research on the immune response to SARS-CoV-2. Samples came from the ongoing ImmuneRACE study (first 160 participants) plus 1,254 subjects from 6 global collaborators. Sample metadata almost always included a de-identified subject ID, COVID-19 status, age in years and sex. Where available, HLA class I and class II types were taken from metadata supplied by the sample provider and were not determined by assay-based typing. Study-wide conclusions, independent of this receptor: The amount of clinical and demographic metadata varied by source and participant and was provided uncurated.

The immunoSEQ Assay, a bias-controlled multiplex PCR, was used to amplify TCRbeta CDR3 regions from genomic DNA. In the source study's methods: The number of nucleated cells in each sample was estimated from the amplification of reference gene primers within the assay. To quantify the absolute abundance of each unique TCRbeta CDR3 rearrangement, sequence reads were collapsed and filtered. Productive Simpson clonality was computed per sample as the square root of Simpson's diversity index over productive rearrangements. This immuneACCESS table, as held by TCRdb, lists in-frame sequences with V and J called but not all clones. Of the missing ones, under half trace to an unresolved V gene in checked studies; the others have no known cause. For V, J and clone size, that table is used; D and trimming come from the DNA. The sample table shows some 510,000 clones, and roughly 90% are seen once. Over 1.5% of the sample is taken by the ten largest.

The CDR3 runs 16 residues from the cysteine to the phenylalanine. Just CDR3 DNA is preserved here, 48 bases in frame from base 1. From V the trimming removes 3 bases and from J it removes 9 bases, while the gene matches leave 11 bases of the junction unaccounted for. CDR1 and CDR2, per the germline V gene, are KGHSH and LQKENI. Participants in the prospective study were aged 18 to 89 years, lived in 24 United States geographic areas, and enrolled through a virtual design. To assign participants to cohorts, the prospective study relied on clinical history that participants themselves reported in a screening survey and a study questionnaire. ImmuneRACE Cohort 3 recovered participants were defined by two consecutive negative NP/OP PCR tests, healthcare professional clearance, or symptom resolution. Each participant in the prospective study had whole blood, serum and a nasopharyngeal or oropharyngeal swab collected by mobile phlebotomists. Prospective study participants could optionally give additional blood draws and questionnaires over a roughly 2-month period. Blood samples from the prospective study were shipped frozen or at room temperature prior to DNA extraction.

Turning to this clone: Which antigen it targets is not known. Base qualities were left out, and no much larger clone turns up one base away.

The chain uses TRBV18 and TRBJ2-1, with 10 junctional bases fitting TRBD2. This clonotype was sampled from a woman aged 40 to 50 who had recovered from COVID-19. The sample consisted of PBMCs or T cells enriched from blood (not recorded which). In nucleotides, the sequence is TGTGCCAGCTCACCCGCCCAGGCTAGCGGGAGCACTGAGCAGTTCTTC. This translates into CASSPAQASGSTEQFF.